This T cell receptor beta chain is from a study of shared clonotypes between healthy human individuals. CD8 cells regarded as naive lacked CD45RO, were positively chosen for CCR7, and omitted terminally differentiated effector memory CD45RA+ cells. Per the original data handling: ImmunoSEQ output held junction-only sequences without quality scores, so filtering differed. Sequencing was performed with immunoSEQ multiplex PCR; in TCRdb, only in-frame clones are kept and a portion is missing. V and J calls and clone size come straight from that table; D and trimming were deduced from the DNA. The data contain around 2,100,000 clones, about 95% of them seen just once; the ten biggest clones take up around 1.2%. The CDR3 has 16 residues. The V segment lost 4 bases and the J segment 4 bases; nucleotides outside the gene matches: 12. Looked up from germline, CDR1 is LNHDA and CDR2 is SQIVND (reference sequence).

Sequenced sample: naive CD8+ T cells sorted from blood. The source of this sequence is a man between 18 and 35 years old in good health. The chain joins TRBV19 to TRBJ2-7; 8 bases line up with TRBD1. The CDR3 is CASSSQTGDPEYEQYF. Written as DNA, the CDR3 is TGTGCCAGTAGTAGCCAGACAGGGGACCCTGAATACGAGCAGTACTTC.